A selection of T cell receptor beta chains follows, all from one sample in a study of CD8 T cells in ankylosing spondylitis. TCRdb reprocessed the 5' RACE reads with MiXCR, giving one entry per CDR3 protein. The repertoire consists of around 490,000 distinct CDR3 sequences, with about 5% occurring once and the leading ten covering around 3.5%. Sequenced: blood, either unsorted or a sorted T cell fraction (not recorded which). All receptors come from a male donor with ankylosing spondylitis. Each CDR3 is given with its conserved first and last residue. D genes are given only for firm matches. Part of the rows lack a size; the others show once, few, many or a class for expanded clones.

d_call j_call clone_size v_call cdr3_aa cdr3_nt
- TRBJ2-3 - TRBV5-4 CASSIPRDTQYF TGTGCCAGCAGCATTCCTAGAGATACGCAGTATTTT
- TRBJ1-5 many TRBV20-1 CSARDWYNQPQHF TGCAGTGCTAGAGATTGGTACAATCAGCCCCAGCATTTT
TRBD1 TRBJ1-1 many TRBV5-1 CASSGDRAGEAFF TGCGCCAGCAGCGGGGACAGGGCGGGTGAAGCTTTCTTT
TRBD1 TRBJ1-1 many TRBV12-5 CASGSGTVITEAFF TGTGCTAGTGGCTCCGGGACAGTGATCACTGAAGCTTTCTTT
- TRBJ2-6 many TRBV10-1 CASSDSGANVLTF TGCGCCAGCAGCGACTCTGGGGCCAACGTCCTGACTTTC
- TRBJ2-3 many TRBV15 CATSPRDTQYF TGTGCCACCAGCCCCCGAGACACGCAGTATTTT
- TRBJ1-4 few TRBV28 CASSPVTGTNEKLFF TGTGCCAGCAGTCCTGTGACAGGTACCAATGAAAAACTGTTTTTT
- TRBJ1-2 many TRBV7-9 CASSLSSPTPPFGYTF TGTGCCAGCAGCTTATCCAGTCCGACACCTCCGTTCGGCTACACCTTC
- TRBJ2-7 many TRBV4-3 CASSQELNLGHEQYF TGCGCCAGCAGCCAAGAATTGAACTTAGGCCACGAGCAGTACTTC
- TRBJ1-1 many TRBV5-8 CASSRPNRDTEAFF TGTGCCAGCAGCCGCCCAAACAGAGACACTGAAGCTTTCTTT
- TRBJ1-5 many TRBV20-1 CSVPGATRYQPQHF TGCAGTGTTCCGGGGGCCACCCGGTATCAGCCCCAGCATTTT
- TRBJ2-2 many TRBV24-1 CATRGGDDTGELFF TGTGCCACCAGGGGGGGAGACGACACCGGGGAGCTGTTTTTT
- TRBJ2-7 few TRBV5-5 CASSGRQLIGDEQYF TGTGCCAGCAGCGGGCGGCAGCTTATAGGGGACGAGCAGTACTTC
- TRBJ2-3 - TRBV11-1 CASSLVRGRVDTQYF TGTGCCAGCAGCTTAGTCCGGGGTCGTGTAGATACGCAGTATTTT
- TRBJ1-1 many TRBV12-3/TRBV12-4 CASSLGGLNEAFF TGTGCCAGCAGTTTGGGTGGGCTCAATGAAGCTTTCTTT
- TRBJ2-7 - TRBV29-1 CSVEFGHRTYEQYF TGCAGCGTTGAATTTGGACACCGAACCTACGAGCAGTACTTC
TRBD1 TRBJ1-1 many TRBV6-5 CASSYLPGQGGTEAFF TGTGCCAGCAGTTACCTCCCGGGACAGGGCGGCACTGAAGCTTTCTTT
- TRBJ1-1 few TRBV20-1 CSAVFFGGTEAFF TGCAGTGCCGTCTTTTTTGGGGGGACTGAAGCTTTCTTT
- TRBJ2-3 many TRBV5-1 CASSRIVGRRTYTDTQYF TGCGCCAGCTCCCGTATAGTTGGTCGACGGACCTACACAGATACGCAGTATTTT
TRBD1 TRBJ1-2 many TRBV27 CASSLEQGAHYGYTF TGTGCCAGCAGTTTAGAACAGGGGGCTCATTATGGCTACACCTTC
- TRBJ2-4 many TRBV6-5 CASSYLGNQKNIQYF TGTGCCAGCAGTTACCTGGGGAATCAGAAAAACATTCAGTACTTC
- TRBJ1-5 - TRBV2 CASSEAWQVNQPQHF TGTGCCAGCAGTGAAGCTTGGCAAGTCAATCAGCCCCAGCATTTT
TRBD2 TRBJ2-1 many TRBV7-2 CASSLTSVVSYNEQFF TGTGCCAGCAGCTTGACTAGCGTGGTCTCCTACAATGAGCAGTTCTTC
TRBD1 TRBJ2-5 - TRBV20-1 CSARIQGRETQYF TGCAGTGCACGAATACAGGGGAGAGAGACCCAGTACTTC
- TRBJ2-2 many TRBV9 CASSVPPGPGELFF TGTGCCAGCAGCGTCCCCCCGGGGCCCGGGGAGCTGTTTTTT
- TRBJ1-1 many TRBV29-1 CSVVRNTEAFF TGCAGCGTTGTCCGAAACACTGAAGCTTTCTTT
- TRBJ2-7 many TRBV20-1 CSAGPYEQYF TGCAGTGCTGGACCCTACGAGCAGTACTTC
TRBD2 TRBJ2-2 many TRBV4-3 CASGTSPNTGELFF TGCGCCAGCGGGACTAGTCCTAACACCGGGGAGCTGTTTTTT
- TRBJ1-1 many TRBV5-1 CASSLLTNTEAFF TGCGCCAGCAGCTTACTGACCAACACTGAAGCTTTCTTT
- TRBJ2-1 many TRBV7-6 CASRRNGGRGSPYNEQFF TGTGCCAGCAGACGTAATGGGGGTCGGGGAAGCCCCTACAATGAGCAGTTCTTC
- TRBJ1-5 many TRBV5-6 CASSFDGQPQHF TGTGCCAGCAGCTTTGACGGTCAGCCCCAGCATTTT
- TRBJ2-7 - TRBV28 CASTGTSASYEQYF TGTGCCAGCACCGGGACTTCGGCCTCCTACGAGCAGTACTTC
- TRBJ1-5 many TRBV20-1 CSARSQGPQHF TGCAGTGCTAGGTCGCAAGGGCCCCAGCATTTT
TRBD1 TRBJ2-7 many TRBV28 CASSSHDRDEQYF TGTGCCAGCAGTTCCCACGACAGGGACGAGCAGTACTTC
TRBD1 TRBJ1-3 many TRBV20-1 CSASHRGGNTIYF TGCAGTGCTAGTCACAGGGGAGGAAACACCATATATTTT
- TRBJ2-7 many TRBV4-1 CASSQDLSRKRGLVGSYEQYF TGCGCCAGCAGCCAAGATCTTTCCAGGAAAAGGGGATTAGTCGGCTCCTACGAGCAGTACTTC
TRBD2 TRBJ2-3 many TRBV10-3 CAITGLAGVPSTDTQYF TGTGCCATCACGGGACTAGCGGGAGTTCCTAGCACAGATACGCAGTATTTT
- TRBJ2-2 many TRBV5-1 CASSLKGPGELFF TGCGCCAGCAGCTTGAAGGGGCCCGGGGAGCTGTTTTTT
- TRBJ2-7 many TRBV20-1 CSASGLFMEQYF TGCAGTGCTAGCGGGCTATTTATGGAGCAGTACTTC
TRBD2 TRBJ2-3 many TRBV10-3 CAISDQREGSDTQYF TGTGCCATCAGTGATCAGAGGGAGGGGTCAGATACGCAGTATTTT
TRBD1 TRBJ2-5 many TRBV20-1 CSAGHRQGAGETQYF TGCAGTGCGGGGCACCGACAGGGGGCAGGAGAGACCCAGTACTTC
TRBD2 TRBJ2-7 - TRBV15 CATSRGRLARYF TGTGCCACCAGCAGGGGTAGACTAGCGAGGTACTTC
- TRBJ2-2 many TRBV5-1 CASKGGYTGELFF TGCGCCAGCAAGGGCGGCTACACCGGGGAGCTGTTTTTT
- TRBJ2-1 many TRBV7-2 CASSLFNEQFF TGTGCCAGCAGCCTTTTTAATGAGCAGTTCTTC
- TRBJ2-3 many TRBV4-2 CASSQAALAGTDTQYF TGTGCCAGCAGCCAAGCTGCCCTTGCGGGCACAGATACGCAGTATTTT